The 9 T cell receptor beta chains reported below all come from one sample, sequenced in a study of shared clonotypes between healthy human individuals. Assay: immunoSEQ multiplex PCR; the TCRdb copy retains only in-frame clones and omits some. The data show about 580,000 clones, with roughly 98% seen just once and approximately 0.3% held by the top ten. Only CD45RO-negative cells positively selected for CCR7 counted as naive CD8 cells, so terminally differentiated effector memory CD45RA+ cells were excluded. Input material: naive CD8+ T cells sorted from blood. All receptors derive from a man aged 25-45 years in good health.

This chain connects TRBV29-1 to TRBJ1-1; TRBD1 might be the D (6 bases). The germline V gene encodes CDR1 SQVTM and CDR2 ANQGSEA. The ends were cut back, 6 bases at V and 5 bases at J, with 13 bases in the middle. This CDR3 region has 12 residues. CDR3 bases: TGCAGCGTCGAACTACAGGGTACTGAAGCTTTCTTT. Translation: CSVELQGTEAFF.

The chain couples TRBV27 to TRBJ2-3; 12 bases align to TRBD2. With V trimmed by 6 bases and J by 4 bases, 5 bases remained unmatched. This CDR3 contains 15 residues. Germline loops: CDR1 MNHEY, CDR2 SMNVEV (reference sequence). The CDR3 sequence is CASSRLAGVSDTQYF. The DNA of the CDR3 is TGTGCCAGCAGCCGACTAGCGGGAGTGTCAGATACGCAGTATTTT.

The CDR3 coding sequence is TGTGCCAGCACCCCCGGGGGCTTTGGGACGTCCTACAATGAGCAGTTCTTC. Its translation is CASTPGGFGTSYNEQFF. V usage is TRBV28 and J usage is TRBJ2-1; TRBD1 or TRBD2 may be the D gene (6 bases each). Germline assignment: CDR1 MDHEN and CDR2 SYDVKM. The CDR3 contains 17 residues. The V end was cut by 7 bases, the J end by 1 base, with 20 bases between.

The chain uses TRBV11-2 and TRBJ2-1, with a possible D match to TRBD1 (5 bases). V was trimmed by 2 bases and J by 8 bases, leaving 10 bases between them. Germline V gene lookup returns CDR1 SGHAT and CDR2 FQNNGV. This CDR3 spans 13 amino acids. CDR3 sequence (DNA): TGTGCCAGCAGCTTAACAGGCCCTCATGAGCAGTTCTTC. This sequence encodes CASSLTGPHEQFF.

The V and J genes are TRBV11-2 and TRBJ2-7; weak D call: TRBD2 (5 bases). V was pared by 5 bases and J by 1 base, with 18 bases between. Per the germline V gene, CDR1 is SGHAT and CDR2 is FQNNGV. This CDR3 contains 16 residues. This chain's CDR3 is CASSPGAGRGSYEQYF. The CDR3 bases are TGTGCCAGCAGCCCAGGAGCCGGACGGGGTTCCTACGAGCAGTACTTC.

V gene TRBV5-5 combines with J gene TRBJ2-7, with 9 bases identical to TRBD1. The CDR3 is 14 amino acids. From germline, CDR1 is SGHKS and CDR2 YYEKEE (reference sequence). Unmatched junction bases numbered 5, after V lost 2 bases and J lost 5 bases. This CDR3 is CASSFPGQGDEQYF. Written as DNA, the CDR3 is TGTGCCAGCAGCTTCCCGGGACAGGGTGACGAGCAGTACTTC.

The CDR3 protein is CASRAATDTQYF. CDR3 coding DNA: TGTGCCAGTCGAGCTGCGACAGATACGCAGTATTTT. The chain recombines TRBV7-9 with TRBJ2-3; no clear D. The CDR3 is made up of 12 amino acids. Germline CDR1 reads SEHNR; CDR2 reads FQNEAQ (reference sequence). V dropped 9 bases and J dropped 3 bases, with 10 bases sitting between them.

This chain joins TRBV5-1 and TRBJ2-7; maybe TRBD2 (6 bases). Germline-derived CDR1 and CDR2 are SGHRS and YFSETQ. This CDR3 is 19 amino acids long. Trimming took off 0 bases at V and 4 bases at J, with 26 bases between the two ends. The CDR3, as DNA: TGCGCCAGCAGCTTGGATGGGGGACCGGGAGCTCAGCGAGAGTACGAGCAGTACTTC. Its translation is CASSLDGGPGAQREYEQYF.

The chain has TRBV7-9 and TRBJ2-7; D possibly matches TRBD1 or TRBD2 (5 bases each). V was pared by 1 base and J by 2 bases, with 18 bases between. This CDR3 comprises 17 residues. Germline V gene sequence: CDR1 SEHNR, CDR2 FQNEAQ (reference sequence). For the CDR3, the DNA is TGTGCCAGCAGCTTAGAATTCGGGGCCACCCAAACCTACGAGCAGTACTTC. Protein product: CASSLEFGATQTYEQYF.